The rows below give T cell receptor beta chains drawn from one sample of a study of neoadjuvant anti-PD-1 for oral cavity cancer. Data came from immunoSEQ multiplex PCR; TCRdb stores just in-frame clones and leaves some out. Here the sample spans 11,000 to 15,000 clones, 70% being singletons. Material: PBMCs, obtained before nivolumab (anti-PD-1) treatment. The receptors were gathered from a person between 35 and 79 years old with oral cavity squamous cell carcinoma. CDR3s include the opening cysteine and the closing phenylalanine or tryptophan. For some rows the clone size is stated as once, few or many, or as a class when expanded; others skip it.

J gene	clone size	V gene	CDR3 protein
TRBJ1-2	NA	TRBV28	CASSGQLNYGYTF
TRBJ2-1	NA	TRBV5-4	CASSLEVGASYNEQFF
TRBJ2-3	NA	TRBV27	CASSLRSILRDRVWAVPDTQYF
TRBJ1-5	few	TRBV10-1	CASRKGRERTISNQPQHF
TRBJ2-7	NA	TRBV28	CASSFRGRNLKYF
TRBJ1-2	NA	TRBV6-6	CASREIANYGYTF
TRBJ2-1	NA	TRBV7-3	CASSFKAGVGNEQFF
TRBJ2-3	once	TRBV6-5	CASSPTGEHTQYF
TRBJ2-2	NA	TRBV2	CASSDFSRAHTGELFF
TRBJ1-2	NA	TRBV7-8	CASSLGTGAPEGYTF
TRBJ1-1	few	TRBV27	CASKGTGGRTLQNEAFF
TRBJ2-1	NA	TRBV28	CASSFPAQGQFF
TRBJ2-3	once	TRBV6-1	CASSGRTQGDTQYF
TRBJ2-6	once	TRBV21-1	CASSKEAGTCGANVLTF
TRBJ2-1	NA	TRBV27	CASSLRVAEERNEQFF
TRBJ1-1	NA	TRBV15	CATSTQVNTEAFF
TRBJ1-3	few	TRBV18	CASSPRTSSGNTIYF